The rows below give T cell receptor beta chains drawn from one sample of a study of post-analysis software for immune sequencing data. In TCRdb, the PCR reads were re-called with MiXCR into one record per CDR3 protein. Of approximately 350,000 distinct CDR3 sequences detected, 30% to 45% appear once; the ten largest clones hold around an eighth. Input material: blood. These receptor sequences come from a girl aged 10 to 17 with multiple sclerosis. Both conserved end residues are part of each CDR3. The D gene is left open where the match is weak. Not all rows give a size; the values are once, few, many and, for expanded clones, a class.

abundance: few
j_gene: TRBJ1-1
v_gene: TRBV9
d_gene: NA
CDR3nt: TGTGCCAGCAGCGCGACAGCGAACACTGAAGCTTTCTTT
CDR3aa: CASSATANTEAFF

abundance: NA
j_gene: TRBJ1-1
v_gene: TRBV4-1
d_gene: NA
CDR3nt: TGCGCCAGCAGCCAAGAGCCGAGAGGGCTCATGAACACTGAAGCTTTCTTT
CDR3aa: CASSQEPRGLMNTEAFF

abundance: NA
j_gene: TRBJ1-1
v_gene: TRBV28
d_gene: NA
CDR3nt: TGTGCCAGTGGGGCTTTTGAAGCTTTCTTT
CDR3aa: CASGAFEAFF

abundance: few
j_gene: TRBJ2-3
v_gene: TRBV3-1
d_gene: NA
CDR3nt: TGTGCCAGCAGCCAGTTTGAGTGGGATACGCAGTATTTT
CDR3aa: CASSQFEWDTQYF

abundance: NA
j_gene: TRBJ2-7
v_gene: TRBV20-1
d_gene: TRBD2
CDR3nt: TGCAGTGCTAGTACTAGCGGGGGGGCCAACGAGCAGTACTTC
CDR3aa: CSASTSGGANEQYF

abundance: many
j_gene: TRBJ2-7
v_gene: TRBV7-2
d_gene: NA
CDR3nt: TGTGCCAGCAGCTCATACTACGAGCAGTACTTC
CDR3aa: CASSSYYEQYF

abundance: NA
j_gene: TRBJ2-5
v_gene: TRBV25-1
d_gene: NA
CDR3nt: TGTGCCAGCAGTGAATATAGGGGAGCCCAGGACCAAGAGACCCAGTACTTC
CDR3aa: CASSEYRGAQDQETQYF

abundance: few
j_gene: TRBJ1-2
v_gene: TRBV5-1
d_gene: NA
CDR3nt: TGCGCCAGCAGCTCAGACGGACACAGTAACTATGGCTACACCTTC
CDR3aa: CASSSDGHSNYGYTF

abundance: many
j_gene: TRBJ2-1
v_gene: TRBV7-2
d_gene: NA
CDR3nt: TGTGCCAGCAGCTTAGCGCGAAATGAGCAGTTCTTC
CDR3aa: CASSLARNEQFF

abundance: many
j_gene: TRBJ2-2
v_gene: TRBV4-3
d_gene: NA
CDR3nt: TGCGCCAGCAGCCAAGATCTCAAGGGAGCCGGGAACACCGGGGAGCTGTTTTTT
CDR3aa: CASSQDLKGAGNTGELFF

abundance: few
j_gene: TRBJ2-5
v_gene: TRBV5-1
d_gene: TRBD2
CDR3nt: TGCGCCAGCAGCATTGGACTAGCGGGGGGGAGAGAGACCCAGTACTTC
CDR3aa: CASSIGLAGGRETQYF

abundance: few
j_gene: TRBJ2-5
v_gene: TRBV7-2
d_gene: TRBD2
CDR3nt: TGTGCCAGCAGCTTAGGAGCGGGGACCACCCGGGGGACCCAGTACTTC
CDR3aa: CASSLGAGTTRGTQYF

abundance: NA
j_gene: TRBJ2-1
v_gene: TRBV3-1
d_gene: TRBD2
CDR3nt: TGTGCCAGCAGCCGGCGGCTAGCGGGTCTATCTACCGGTGAGCAGTTCTTC
CDR3aa: CASSRRLAGLSTGEQFF

abundance: NA
j_gene: TRBJ2-1
v_gene: TRBV5-6
d_gene: NA
CDR3nt: TGTGCCAGCAGCTTGACTAGGGGGGTTAACAATGAGCAGTTCTTC
CDR3aa: CASSLTRGVNNEQFF

abundance: NA
j_gene: TRBJ2-7
v_gene: TRBV6-5
d_gene: NA
CDR3nt: TGTGCCAGCAGTATCCATAATTCCTACGAGCAGTACTTC
CDR3aa: CASSIHNSYEQYF

abundance: NA
j_gene: TRBJ2-2
v_gene: TRBV27
d_gene: NA
CDR3nt: TGTGCCAGCAGTTTTGTTGACACCGGGGAGCTGTTTTTT
CDR3aa: CASSFVDTGELFF

abundance: NA
j_gene: TRBJ2-5
v_gene: TRBV20-1
d_gene: NA
CDR3nt: TGCAGTGCTAGAAATTTAGAAAAGACCCAGTACTTC
CDR3aa: CSARNLEKTQYF

abundance: NA
j_gene: TRBJ2-7
v_gene: TRBV27
d_gene: NA
CDR3nt: TGTGCCAGCAGTTTATCTGGCCAGACATTCTACGAGCAGTACTTC
CDR3aa: CASSLSGQTFYEQYF

abundance: few
j_gene: TRBJ2-5
v_gene: TRBV13
d_gene: NA
CDR3nt: TGTGCCAGCAGCTTAAACTTAGGACGGGGGGCGTACCAAGAGACCCAGTACTTC
CDR3aa: CASSLNLGRGAYQETQYF

abundance: few
j_gene: TRBJ2-3
v_gene: TRBV25-1
d_gene: TRBD2
CDR3nt: TGTGCCAGCAGACTAGCGGGCACAGATACGCAGTATTTT
CDR3aa: CASRLAGTDTQYF

abundance: few
j_gene: TRBJ2-3
v_gene: TRBV6-5
d_gene: TRBD1
CDR3nt: TGTGCCAGCAGCCACCGGACAGGGTTAACAACAGATACGCAGTATTTT
CDR3aa: CASSHRTGLTTDTQYF

abundance: NA
j_gene: TRBJ2-5
v_gene: TRBV9
d_gene: NA
CDR3nt: TGTGCCAGCAGCGTAGAAGGCAGACAAGAGACCCAGTACTTC
CDR3aa: CASSVEGRQETQYF

abundance: NA
j_gene: TRBJ2-7
v_gene: TRBV7-9
d_gene: TRBD2
CDR3nt: TGTGCCAGCAGCTTAGGGACTAGGGACTACGAGCAGTACTTC
CDR3aa: CASSLGTRDYEQYF

abundance: few
j_gene: TRBJ2-7
v_gene: TRBV20-1
d_gene: NA
CDR3nt: TGCAGTGCTAGTCAGGGCTCCGAGCAGTACTTC
CDR3aa: CSASQGSEQYF

abundance: NA
j_gene: TRBJ2-6
v_gene: TRBV7-2
d_gene: NA
CDR3nt: TGTGCCAGCAGCTTAGAAGGGGGGTCGGGGGCCAACGTCCTGACTTTC
CDR3aa: CASSLEGGSGANVLTF

abundance: NA
j_gene: TRBJ1-2
v_gene: TRBV20-1
d_gene: TRBD1
CDR3nt: TGCAGTGCTACCGACAGGGGAGGGGATGGCTACACCTTC
CDR3aa: CSATDRGGDGYTF

abundance: NA
j_gene: TRBJ1-1
v_gene: TRBV5-1
d_gene: NA
CDR3nt: TGCGCCAGCAGCCCCGATAACCCACCCACTGAAGCTTTCTTT
CDR3aa: CASSPDNPPTEAFF

abundance: NA
j_gene: TRBJ2-3
v_gene: TRBV3-1
d_gene: NA
CDR3nt: TGTGCCAGCAGCCAAGAACAGGGATGGATCTATGGTACAGATACGCAGTATTTT
CDR3aa: CASSQEQGWIYGTDTQYF

abundance: NA
j_gene: TRBJ1-2
v_gene: TRBV18
d_gene: TRBD1
CDR3nt: TGTGCCAGCTCACTCGCCGACAGGGAGCTTGGCTACACCTTC
CDR3aa: CASSLADRELGYTF

abundance: NA
j_gene: TRBJ1-2
v_gene: TRBV12-3/TRBV12-4
d_gene: TRBD1
CDR3nt: TGTGCCAGCAGTCATGGACAGGTTTTGTATGGCTACACCTTC
CDR3aa: CASSHGQVLYGYTF

abundance: few
j_gene: TRBJ1-1
v_gene: TRBV5-1
d_gene: TRBD1
CDR3nt: TGCGCCAGCAGCTTTTCCGGGACAGGGAGGTCGGTGAACACTGAAGCTTTCTTT
CDR3aa: CASSFSGTGRSVNTEAFF

abundance: NA
j_gene: TRBJ2-6
v_gene: TRBV13
d_gene: TRBD1
CDR3nt: TGTGCCAGCAGCACCCGGGACAGGGAGGCCAACGTCCTGACTTTC
CDR3aa: CASSTRDREANVLTF

abundance: NA
j_gene: TRBJ2-3
v_gene: TRBV7-9
d_gene: TRBD1
CDR3nt: TGTGCCAGCAGCCGGGGACAGGGTCCAGGAGATACGCAGTATTTT
CDR3aa: CASSRGQGPGDTQYF

abundance: few
j_gene: TRBJ2-3
v_gene: TRBV11-3
d_gene: NA
CDR3nt: TGTGCCAGCAGCTTAGAAGGTAGCACAGATACGCAGTATTTT
CDR3aa: CASSLEGSTDTQYF

abundance: few
j_gene: TRBJ1-1
v_gene: TRBV6-5
d_gene: TRBD1
CDR3nt: TGTGCCAGCAGTTACTACGGAGGGGGCAAAGCTTTCTTT
CDR3aa: CASSYYGGGKAFF

abundance: once
j_gene: TRBJ2-5
v_gene: TRBV5-1
d_gene: NA
CDR3nt: TGCGCCAGCAGCTTAATGACTAGAAAAGAGACCCAGTACTTC
CDR3aa: CASSLMTRKETQYF

abundance: once
j_gene: TRBJ2-3
v_gene: TRBV12-3/TRBV12-4
d_gene: NA
CDR3nt: TGTGCCAGCAGGTCCCTGGACACAGATACGCAGTATTTT
CDR3aa: CASRSLDTDTQYF

abundance: few
j_gene: TRBJ2-1
v_gene: TRBV6-2/TRBV6-3
d_gene: TRBD2
CDR3nt: TGTGCCAGCAGTTACGCCCGACTAGCGAGCTCCTACAATGAGCAGTTCTTC
CDR3aa: CASSYARLASSYNEQFF